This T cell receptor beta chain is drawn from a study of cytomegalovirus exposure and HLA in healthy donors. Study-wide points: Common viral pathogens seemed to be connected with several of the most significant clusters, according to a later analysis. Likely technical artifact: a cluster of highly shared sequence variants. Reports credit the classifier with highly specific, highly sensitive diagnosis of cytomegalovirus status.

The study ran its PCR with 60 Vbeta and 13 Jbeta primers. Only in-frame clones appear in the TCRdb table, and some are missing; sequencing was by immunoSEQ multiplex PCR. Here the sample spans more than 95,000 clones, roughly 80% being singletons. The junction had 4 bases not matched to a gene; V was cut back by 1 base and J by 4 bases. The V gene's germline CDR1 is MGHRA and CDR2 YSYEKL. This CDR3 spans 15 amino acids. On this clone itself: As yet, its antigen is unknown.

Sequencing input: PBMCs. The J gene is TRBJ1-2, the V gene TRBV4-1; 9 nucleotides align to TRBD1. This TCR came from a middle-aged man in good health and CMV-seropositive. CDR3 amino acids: CASSQGTGVSYGYTF. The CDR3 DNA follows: TGCGCCAGCAGCCAAGGGACAGGGGTATCCTATGGCTACACCTTC.